Each of the 26 T cell receptor beta chains below was sequenced from the same sample in a study of cytomegalovirus exposure and HLA in healthy donors. This PCR relied on a set of 60 Vbeta primers and 13 Jbeta primers. Only in-frame clones appear in the TCRdb table, and some are missing; sequencing was by immunoSEQ multiplex PCR. The data show fewer than 200,000 clones, more than 80% seen once. The source material was PBMCs. Receptor source: a woman aged 18-35 years in good health and CMV-seronegative.

The chain recombines TRBV6-1 with TRBJ1-5; D is unresolved. Germline V gives CDR1 MNHNS, CDR2 SASEGT. CDR3 length: 18 residues. V lost 2 bases to trimming and J lost 0 bases, with 17 bases between them. CDR3 sequence reads: CASSEFLGRSNSNQPQHF. For the CDR3, the DNA is TGTGCCAGCAGTGAATTTCTCGGCAGGTCAAATAGCAATCAGCCCCAGCATTTT.

The chain joins TRBV5-1 to TRBJ2-7; 7 positions agree with TRBD2. Trimming at V came to 4 bases and at J to 0 bases, leaving 4 bases not matched to a gene. The CDR3 has 14 residues. Germline V gene lookup returns CDR1 SGHRS and CDR2 YFSETQ. The chain's CDR3 is CASSRGGNSYEQYF. DNA of the CDR3: TGCGCCAGCAGCCGGGGAGGGAACTCCTACGAGCAGTACTTC.

V gene TRBV19 combines with J gene TRBJ2-2; perhaps TRBD1 as D (6 bases). This CDR3 is built from 14 residues. The germline gives CDR1 LNHDA, CDR2 SQIVND (reference sequence). The V end lost 1 base, the J end lost 7 bases, and 10 bases lay between the germline ends. The CDR3 DNA follows: TGTGCCAGTAGTATAGGGGGACAATACGGGGAGCTGTTTTTT. Protein sequence: CASSIGGQYGELFF.

The chain is built from TRBV11-2 and TRBJ2-5; possible D gene TRBD2, 6 bases. Germline CDR1 is SGHAT and CDR2 is FQNNGV. The CDR3 is 12 amino acids. Between the trimmed V and J ends, which lost 8 bases and 4 bases, there was a span of 11 bases. The CDR3 spells CASGSSAETQYF. CDR3 in DNA: TGTGCCAGCGGGTCTAGCGCAGAGACCCAGTACTTC.

The gene calls are TRBV5-1 and TRBJ2-5, with unresolved D. Between the trimmed V and J ends, which lost 0 bases and 5 bases, there was a span of 2 bases. This CDR3 is built from 11 residues. Per germline, CDR1 SGHRS and CDR2 YFSETQ. Here the CDR3 reads CASSLAETQYF. The CDR3 DNA reads TGCGCCAGCAGCTTGGCGGAGACCCAGTACTTC.

The V gene is TRBV4-1, the J gene TRBJ2-4; possibly TRBD2 for D (6 bases). The length of the CDR3 is 17 residues. Trimming removed 0 bases at V and 7 bases at J, with 19 bases between. Germline CDR1 reads MGHRA; CDR2 reads YSYEKL. CDR3 sequence: CASSQDRDFFVGNIQYF. CDR3 DNA sequence: TGCGCCAGCAGCCAAGATCGGGACTTTTTTGTGGGGAACATTCAGTACTTC.

Concerning this clone: Other nucleotide sequences from this sample produce the same CDR3. This chain joins TRBV5-4 and TRBJ2-7; 7 bases fit TRBD1. Germline-derived CDR1 and CDR2 are SGHNT and YYREEE (reference sequence). CDR3 length equals 14 residues. After removal of 3 bases from V and 0 bases from J, the junction contained 3 bases not matched to a gene. The CDR3 sequence is CASSWGQLSYEQYF. The CDR3 DNA reads TGTGCCAGCAGCTGGGGACAGCTCTCCTACGAGCAGTACTTC.

This chain joins TRBV6-5 and TRBJ2-1; 7 bases are a match to TRBD1. The CDR3 consists of 15 residues. Germline values: CDR1 MNHEY, CDR2 SVGAGI. With V trimmed by 6 bases and J by 3 bases, 8 bases remained unmatched. For the CDR3, the DNA is TGTGCCAGCAGCCGGGGACAGAATCTCTACAATGAGCAGTTCTTC. Encoded protein: CASSRGQNLYNEQFF.

The chain has TRBV6-5 and TRBJ1-2; no reliable D call. This CDR3 contains 15 residues. Per germline, CDR1 MNHEY and CDR2 SVGAGI. V lost 2 bases to trimming and J lost 8 bases, with 18 bases between them. The CDR3 bases are TGTGCCAGCAGTTACACCTTTGGGTCCGTCGGGGGCTACACCTTC. This codes for CASSYTFGSVGGYTF.

The chain links TRBV6-5 to TRBJ2-7; 9 bases match TRBD1. The length of the CDR3 is 13 residues. Germline V gene data show CDR1 as MNHEY and CDR2 as SVGAGI. The J segment lost 3 bases and the V segment lost 7 bases, leaving 4 bases of the junction unmatched. The CDR3 loop is CASIGTGSYEQYF. The DNA for the CDR3 is TGTGCCAGCATAGGGACAGGGAGCTACGAGCAGTACTTC.

The chain recombines TRBV18 with TRBJ1-4; the D is unclear. CDR3 length equals 16 residues. V lost 1 base to trimming and J lost 0 bases, with 9 bases between them. Per germline, CDR1 KGHSH and CDR2 LQKENI. The CDR3 protein is CASSPQRSTTNEKLFF. The CDR3 nucleotides are TGTGCCAGCTCACCACAGAGAAGCACAACTAATGAAAAACTGTTTTTT.

In nucleotides, the CDR3 is TGTGCCAGCAGCGTAGAGACAGGGACAGAGACCCAGTACTTC. Its protein is CASSVETGTETQYF. The V gene is TRBV9, the J gene TRBJ2-5; 7 positions match TRBD1. Losses at the gene ends were 0 bases for V and 4 bases for J; bases not matched to a gene: 3. In germline, CDR1 is SGDLS, CDR2 YYNGEE. The CDR3 runs to 14 residues.

The chain carries TRBV11-2 and TRBJ1-3, with a tentative D call TRBD1 (5 bases). V was shortened by 1 base and J by 1 base, with 5 bases between the two germline ends. Germline loops: CDR1 SGHAT, CDR2 FQNNGV. This CDR3 region has 14 residues. CDR3 nucleotides: TGTGCCAGCAGCTTAGCAGGGTCTGGAAACACCATATATTTT. It encodes CASSLAGSGNTIYF.

This chain joins TRBV6-5 and TRBJ2-1; 9 nucleotides line up with TRBD2. V was pared by 6 bases and J by 4 bases, with 7 bases of the junction left unmatched. The length of the CDR3 is 15 residues. Germline CDR1 and CDR2: MNHEY and SVGAGI. The CDR3 loop reads CASRSGTSLYNEQFF. In DNA, the CDR3 is TGTGCCAGCAGGTCCGGGACTAGCTTATACAATGAGCAGTTCTTC.

V and J are TRBV6-1 and TRBJ1-5; D perhaps matches TRBD1 (6 bases). The CDR3 has 15 amino acids. V was cut by 1 base and J by 5 bases, with 12 bases left in between. CDR1 is MNHNS, CDR2 SASEGT, per germline. This chain's CDR3 is CASSEVVGGDQPQHF. CDR3 nucleotide sequence: TGTGCCAGCAGTGAAGTGGTAGGGGGTGATCAGCCCCAGCATTTT.

The chain couples TRBV28 to TRBJ1-6, with D maybe TRBD1 (5 bases). The CDR3 has 16 residues. Germline values: CDR1 MDHEN, CDR2 SYDVKM. V was pared by 2 bases and J by 4 bases, with 12 bases between. The CDR3 coding sequence is TGTGCCAGCAGTTTAGCGACAGACGCTTATAATTCACCCCTCCACTTT. Translation gives CASSLATDAYNSPLHF.

V is TRBV5-5 and J is TRBJ2-1, with 8 bases matching TRBD2. CDR1 and CDR2 from the germline V gene are SGHKS and YYEKEE (reference sequence). This CDR3 comprises 16 residues. The junction had 7 bases not matched to a gene; V was cut back by 5 bases and J by 0 bases. The CDR3 nucleotides read TGTGCCAGCAGAAGGAGTAGCGGGACCTCCTACAATGAGCAGTTCTTC. It translates to CASRRSSGTSYNEQFF.

The rearrangement uses TRBV5-1 and TRBJ2-2, with 7 bases fitting TRBD2. This CDR3 comprises 15 residues. Trimming took 5 bases from V and 7 from J; bases not matched to a gene: 11. Germline CDR1 is SGHRS and CDR2 is YFSETQ. This CDR3 is CASRLTSALNGELFF. CDR3 nucleotides: TGCGCCAGCAGGCTCACTAGCGCATTGAACGGGGAGCTGTTTTTT. The full variable domain, completed using reference TRBV5-1 and TRBJ2-2, is KAGVTQTPRYLIKTRGQQVTLSCSPISGHRSVSWYQQTPGQGLQFLFEYFSETQRNKGNFPGRFSGRQFSNSRSEMNVSTLELGDSALYLCASRLTSALNGELFFGEGSRLTVL.

The chain uses TRBV7-9 and TRBJ2-7, with TRBD2 matching 8 bases. The CDR3 extends over 13 amino acids. Trimming at V came to 5 bases and at J to 5 bases, leaving 5 bases not matched to a gene. Per germline, CDR1 SEHNR and CDR2 FQNEAQ (reference sequence). The CDR3 DNA is TGTGCCAGCAGCCGGGGGGGTGGCGACGAGCAGTACTTC. It yields the protein CASSRGGGDEQYF.

The chain employs TRBV29-1 and TRBJ1-1; 10 bases are shared with TRBD1. Trimming took 3 bases from V and 4 from J; bases not matched to a gene: 17. From germline, CDR1 is SQVTM and CDR2 ANQGSEA. The CDR3 extends over 18 amino acids. The CDR3 DNA reads as TGCAGCGTTGATGGTCTAAACGTCGGACAGGGGGATGGCACTGAAGCTTTCTTT. It translates to CSVDGLNVGQGDGTEAFF. The full variable domain, in which reference TRBV29-1 and TRBJ1-1 provide the parts outside the CDR3, is SAVISQKPSRDICQRGTSLTIQCQVDSQVTMMFWYRQQPGQSLTLIATANQGSEATYESGFVIDKFPISRPNLTFSTLTVSNMSPEDSSIYLCSVDGLNVGQGDGTEAFFGQGTRLTVV.

The DNA for the CDR3 is TGCGCCAGCAGCTTGGCCGGTAGTACGGAAGCTTTCTTT. This encodes CASSLAGSTEAFF. This chain joins TRBV5-1 and TRBJ1-1; D unresolved. Germline V lookup: CDR1 SGHRS, CDR2 YFSETQ. V was trimmed by 0 bases and J by 8 bases, leaving 11 bases between them. This CDR3 contains 13 residues.

V gene TRBV2 combines with J gene TRBJ2-7; tentative D call: TRBD2 (7 bases). Trimming stripped 11 bases from V and 3 bases from J, with 20 bases between. Germline V gene sequence: CDR1 SNHLY, CDR2 FYNNEI. The CDR3 has 14 amino acids. Here the CDR3 reads CAGGGRDKFYEQYF. CDR3 nucleotide sequence: TGTGCCGGGGGGGGCCGGGACAAATTCTACGAGCAGTACTTC.

DNA of the CDR3: TGCGCCAGCAGCTTGGGTAGCACCAATGAGCAGTTCTTC. Amino acid sequence: CASSLGSTNEQFF. The rearrangement links TRBV5-1 to TRBJ2-1; D gene unclear. The V end was cut by 0 bases, the J end by 6 bases, with 7 bases between. The CDR3 has 13 residues. Germline CDR1 SGHRS, CDR2 YFSETQ. Full variable domain (outside the CDR3, taken from reference TRBV5-1 and TRBJ2-1): KAGVTQTPRYLIKTRGQQVTLSCSPISGHRSVSWYQQTPGQGLQFLFEYFSETQRNKGNFPGRFSGRQFSNSRSEMNVSTLELGDSALYLCASSLGSTNEQFFGPGTRLTVL.

The rearrangement uses TRBV19 and TRBJ2-7, with a tentative D call TRBD1 (6 bases). The length of the CDR3 is 12 residues. CDR1 is LNHDA, CDR2 SQIVND, per germline (reference sequence). Trimming removed 10 bases from V and 2 bases from J, with 12 bases in between. In DNA, the CDR3 is TGTGCCACCTCCGGACAGACCTACGAGCAGTACTTC. This sequence encodes CATSGQTYEQYF. Full variable domain (outside the CDR3, taken from reference TRBV19 and TRBJ2-7): DGGITQSPKYLFRKEGQNVTLSCEQNLNHDAMYWYRQDPGQGLRLIYYSQIVNDFQKGDIAEGYSVSREKKESFPLTVTSAQKNPTAFYLCATSGQTYEQYFGPGTRLTVT.

The genes are TRBV7-9 and TRBJ2-1; 8 bases are a match to TRBD2. V was pared by 2 bases and J by 6 bases, with 9 bases of the junction left unmatched. Germline CDR1 reads SEHNR; CDR2 reads FQNEAQ (reference sequence). The CDR3 spans 16 residues. CDR3 nucleotide sequence: TGTGCCAGCAGCTTAAGGTCTCGGGGGGGGCTCAATGAGCAGTTCTTC. Its protein product is CASSLRSRGGLNEQFF.

This rearrangement joins TRBV11-2 to TRBJ1-2; the D is unclear. CDR1 and CDR2 (germline): SGHAT, FQNNGV. V was trimmed by 0 bases and J by 8 bases, leaving 16 bases between them. This CDR3 region has 15 residues. The CDR3 is CASSLDRGPPSGYTF. The CDR3 bases are TGTGCCAGCAGCTTAGATCGCGGTCCCCCGAGCGGCTACACCTTC.